This TCR beta chain was obtained from a study of blood T cell repertoires in COVID-19. Study-wide background: The United States, Italy and Spain were the sources of the acute and convalescent COVID-19 samples. Sources were T cells, B-cell-depleted T cells, or PBMCs; the material itself was cDNA or gDNA.

Germline V gene sequence: CDR1 MNHEY, CDR2 SVGAGI. The V end lost 11 bases, the J end lost 4 bases, and 20 bases lay between the germline ends. This CDR3 is 14 amino acids long. The data were produced by immunoSEQ multiplex PCR, yet TCRdb's version contains in-frame clones alone and is incomplete. This sample yields approximately 410,000 clones, of which 86% are seen a single time; 1.4% belongs to the top ten. This clone was detected once. This receptor was obtained from a young woman with active or convalescent COVID-19. The rearrangement joins TRBV6-5 to TRBJ1-2, with a possible D match to TRBD1 (6 bases). Sequences were obtained from peripheral blood. This CDR3 reads CAVRRDTSSYGYTF. The CDR3 region has the DNA TGTGCCGTCCGCCGGGACACTTCTAGCTATGGCTACACCTTC.